Below, 2 T cell receptor beta chains from the same sample are listed, as sequenced in a study of blood T cell repertoires in COVID-19. Libraries were prepared by immunoSEQ multiplex PCR; TCRdb keeps only in-frame clonotypes and omits some of them. The sample has approximately 460,000 clones, approximately 92% seen once. The material sequenced was peripheral blood. These receptors came from a man in his late teens or twenties with COVID-19, enrolled during active disease.

V usage is TRBV19 and J usage is TRBJ1-6, with D possibly matching TRBD1 (6 bases). The CDR3 length is 16 residues. Germline-derived CDR1 and CDR2 are LNHDA and SQIVND (reference sequence). Trimming shortened V by 4 bases and J by 3 bases, and 13 bases separated the two germline ends. This chain's CDR3 is CASSRNSGHYNSPLHF. CDR3 bases: TGTGCCAGTAGTAGGAACTCGGGACACTATAATTCACCCCTCCACTTT.

The chain is built from TRBV4-2 and TRBJ1-4; TRBD1 is a possible D gene (6 bases). Germline CDR1 reads LGHNA; CDR2 reads YNFKEQ. Trimming pared 0 bases from V and 3 bases from J, leaving 11 bases between. The CDR3 length is 16 residues. The CDR3 reads CASSQDVQGPNEKLFF. In nucleotides, the CDR3 is TGTGCCAGCAGCCAAGATGTTCAGGGGCCTAATGAAAAACTGTTTTTT.